The next 24 T cell receptor beta chains were all read from a single sample in a study of cytomegalovirus exposure and HLA in healthy donors. The PCR employed 60 Vbeta primers together with 13 Jbeta primers. Produced via immunoSEQ multiplex PCR; TCRdb's table is partial and in-frame only. Of over 80,000 clones listed, roughly 74% are singletons. The specimen was PBMCs. Every receptor here comes from a woman between 18 and 29 years old in good health and CMV-seropositive.

The chain uses TRBV28 and TRBJ2-1; 10 bases match TRBD2. The CDR3 is made up of 18 amino acids. V gave up 3 bases and J gave up 3 bases; unmatched junction bases: 11. Germline V CDR1 and CDR2: MDHEN, SYDVKM. The CDR3 loop reads CASSFPGLARKDYNEQFF. Here the CDR3 DNA reads TGTGCCAGCAGTTTCCCGGGACTAGCGCGGAAAGACTACAATGAGCAGTTCTTC.

The chain uses TRBV27 and TRBJ2-1; TRBD2 matches 8 bases. V shed 6 bases, J shed 3 bases, and the junction held 4 bases outside the gene matches. CDR1 is MNHEY, CDR2 SMNVEV, per germline (reference sequence). The CDR3 is 14 amino acids. CDR3 bases: TGTGCCAGCAGGACCCTAGCGGGCTACAATGAGCAGTTCTTC. Translation gives CASRTLAGYNEQFF.

There are a few counts of this clone. V and J are TRBV9 and TRBJ2-3; D is possibly TRBD2 (6 bases). V lost 4 bases, J lost 3 bases, and 15 bases lay in between. CDR1 and CDR2 from the germline V gene are SGDLS and YYNGEE. The CDR3 is made up of 15 amino acids. CDR3 in DNA: TGTGCCAGCAGCCCAGCTTCCGGGAGAACAGATACGCAGTATTTT. This sequence encodes CASSPASGRTDTQYF.

The gene calls are TRBV15 and TRBJ2-3, with 7 bases aligning to TRBD1. Germline CDR1 is LNHNV and CDR2 is YYDKDF (reference sequence). The ends lost 9 bases at V and 0 bases at J; junction bases unmatched: 6. This CDR3 region has 14 residues. CDR3 loop: CATDSGQSTDTQYF. The CDR3 coding sequence is TGTGCCACAGACTCGGGACAGAGCACAGATACGCAGTATTTT.

This clone was observed a single time. The same CDR3 arises from other DNA sequences in this sample as well. The chain combines TRBV4-1 with TRBJ2-7; the D gene is possibly TRBD1 (6 bases). The CDR3 length is 15 residues. The V gene lost 8 bases and the J gene lost 1 base, with 18 bases spanning the gap. Germline-derived CDR1 and CDR2 are MGHRA and YSYEKL. CDR3 residues: CASSPTGTRSYEQYF. For the CDR3, the DNA is TGCGCCAGCTCTCCCACCGGGACAAGGTCCTACGAGCAGTACTTC.

As DNA, the CDR3 is TGTGCCAGCAGACGACAGGGAAATAATTCACCCCTCCACTTT. It specifies CASRRQGNNSPLHF. V and J are TRBV6-5 and TRBJ1-6; 7 positions agree with TRBD1. This CDR3 has 14 residues. The V segment lost 6 bases and the J segment 5 bases; nucleotides outside the gene matches: 4. CDR1 and CDR2 (germline): MNHEY, SVGAGI.

This clone appeared a single time. J is TRBJ2-2 and V is TRBV9, with a possible D match to TRBD1 (5 bases). V was trimmed by 4 bases and J by 3 bases, leaving 13 bases between them. Germline V gene lookup returns CDR1 SGDLS and CDR2 YYNGEE. The CDR3 is 15 residues long. CDR3 amino acids: CASSLRALDTGELFF. CDR3 sequence (DNA): TGTGCCAGCAGCCTCAGGGCGTTGGACACCGGGGAGCTGTTTTTT.

The chain recombines TRBV7-7 with TRBJ1-5; D ambiguous. The CDR3 extends over 16 amino acids. CDR1 and CDR2 (germline): SSHAT, FNYEAQ (reference sequence). The V gene lost 1 base and the J gene lost 3 bases, with 13 bases spanning the gap. In nucleotides, the CDR3 is TGTGCCAGCAGCTTAGGAGGGTCCCGGTCCAATCAGCCCCAGCATTTT. It encodes CASSLGGSRSNQPQHF.

This chain links TRBV6-4 with TRBJ1-5; 8 bases align to TRBD1. V was clipped by 3 bases and J by 7 bases; unmatched bases: 11. CDR1 is MRHNA and CDR2 is SNTAGT in the germline V gene. This CDR3 has 16 residues. The CDR3 nucleotides are TGTGCCAGCAGTGATATGGCGGGACAGGTCCACCAGCCCCAGCATTTT. Protein product: CASSDMAGQVHQPQHF.

This clone has a handful of counts. J is TRBJ1-1 and V is TRBV27, with TRBD1 matching over 7 bases. In germline, CDR1 is MNHEY, CDR2 SMNVEV (reference sequence). V lost 4 bases, J lost 3 bases, and 5 bases stayed unmatched. This CDR3 comprises 14 residues. The CDR3 is CASSSQGRHTEAFF. CDR3 DNA: TGTGCCAGCAGTTCACAGGGGCGACACACTGAAGCTTTCTTT.

This clone appeared a single time. The rearrangement joins TRBV7-9 to TRBJ2-5; D is perhaps TRBD2 (7 bases). CDR1 and CDR2 from the germline V gene are SEHNR and FQNEAQ (reference sequence). The CDR3 loop spans 15 amino acids. Trimming pared 1 base from V and 0 bases from J, leaving 9 bases between. The CDR3 sequence: CASSLEGGYQETQYF. Written as DNA, the CDR3 is TGTGCCAGCAGCTTAGAGGGGGGGTACCAAGAGACCCAGTACTTC.

This chain connects TRBV6-5 to TRBJ2-1; 8 bases match TRBD1. Germline assignment: CDR1 MNHEY and CDR2 SVGAGI. Unmatched junction bases numbered 7, after V lost 7 bases and J lost 2 bases. CDR3 length equals 15 residues. The CDR3 bases are TGTGCCAGCAAATCGACAGGGGAGGCCTACAATGAGCAGTTCTTC. Its protein is CASKSTGEAYNEQFF.

The gene calls are TRBV30 and TRBJ2-3; 8 bases match TRBD2. V trimming: 2 bases; J trimming: 2 bases; junction bases outside the gene matches: 6. CDR1 and CDR2 from the germline V gene are GTSNPN and SVGIG (reference sequence). This CDR3 has 15 residues. As DNA, the CDR3 is TGTGCCTGGAGTCTGGGTAGCGGGACCACAGATACGCAGTATTTT. Protein: CAWSLGSGTTDTQYF. The full variable domain, its missing parts supplied by reference TRBV30 and TRBJ2-3, is SQTIHQWPATLVQPVGSPLSLECTVEGTSNPNLYWYRQAAGRGLQLLFYSVGIGQISSEVPQNLSASRPQDRQFILSSKKLLLSDSGFYLCAWSLGSGTTDTQYFGPGTRLTVL.

V gene TRBV7-8 combines with J gene TRBJ1-2, with 9 bases that match TRBD1. Germline V gene lookup returns CDR1 SGHVS and CDR2 FQNEAQ. The V gene end was trimmed by 5 bases and the J gene end by 3 bases; junction bases not matched to a gene: 7. The CDR3 covers 15 residues. CDR3 residues: CASSPRRTGDYGYTF. DNA of the CDR3: TGTGCCAGCAGCCCGCGAAGGACAGGGGACTATGGCTACACCTTC.

This clone was counted only a few times. This rearrangement joins TRBV19 to TRBJ1-4; 7 nucleotides line up with TRBD1. The germline gives CDR1 LNHDA, CDR2 SQIVND (reference sequence). This CDR3 comprises 15 residues. The J segment lost 4 bases and the V segment lost 7 bases, leaving 9 bases of the junction unmatched. CDR3 bases: TGTGCCAGTACAGGAAACCAGGGGGATAATGAAAAACTGTTTTTT. Translated: CASTGNQGDNEKLFF.

The rearrangement joins TRBV7-8 to TRBJ2-5, with D possibly TRBD1 on 7 matching bases. The ends were cut back, 4 bases at V and 4 bases at J, with 16 bases in the middle. This CDR3 comprises 15 residues. Germline lookup yields CDR1 SGHVS and CDR2 FQNEAQ. This CDR3 reads CASSYSQGGPETQYF. The CDR3 DNA reads as TGTGCCAGCAGCTACAGCCAGGGGGGCCCAGAGACCCAGTACTTC. The full variable domain, its missing parts supplied by reference TRBV7-8 and TRBJ2-5, is GAGVSQSPRYKVAKRGQDVALRCDPISGHVSLFWYQQALGQGPEFLTYFQNEAQLDKSGLPSDRFFAERPEGSVSTLKIQRTQQEDSAVYLCASSYSQGGPETQYFGPGTRLLVL.

In this sample, this clone turned up a few times. V usage is TRBV11-2 and J usage is TRBJ2-7, with 11 bases identical to TRBD2. CDR3 length: 15 residues. Germline values: CDR1 SGHAT, CDR2 FQNNGV. The ends lost 2 bases at V and 4 bases at J; junction bases unmatched: 4. The CDR3 spells CASSLTSGSLYEQYF. CDR3 coding DNA: TGTGCCAGCAGCTTAACTAGCGGGAGTCTGTACGAGCAGTACTTC.

V usage is TRBV27 and J usage is TRBJ2-5, with D possibly being TRBD2 (5 bases). The CDR3 has 14 amino acids. Germline CDR1 is MNHEY and CDR2 is SMNVEV (reference sequence). V lost 2 bases and J 4 bases, leaving 11 bases between the germline ends. CDR3 sequence reads: CASSLRASRETQYF. CDR3 DNA: TGTGCCAGCAGTTTAAGGGCTAGCAGAGAGACCCAGTACTTC.

The chain combines TRBV5-1 with TRBJ2-5, with TRBD1 as a possible D gene (5 bases). Per germline, CDR1 SGHRS and CDR2 YFSETQ. The V gene lost 2 bases and the J gene lost 2 bases, with 10 bases spanning the gap. The CDR3 has 14 residues. The CDR3 DNA follows: TGCGCCAGCAGCTTATCGACAGCTCAAGAGACCCAGTACTTC. Translating gives CASSLSTAQETQYF.

The rearrangement links TRBV6-1 to TRBJ2-7, with 8 bases lining up with TRBD1. Germline CDR1 and CDR2: MNHNS and SASEGT. The CDR3 consists of 15 residues. V was clipped by 2 bases and J by 2 bases; unmatched bases: 5. The CDR3 sequence is CASSERTGGTYEQYF. In DNA, the CDR3 is TGTGCCAGCAGTGAACGCACAGGGGGTACCTACGAGCAGTACTTC.

The rearrangement joins TRBV5-1 to TRBJ2-7; tentatively, D is TRBD2 (5 bases). Germline lookup yields CDR1 SGHRS and CDR2 YFSETQ. V lost 1 base and J 6 bases, leaving 8 bases between the germline ends. There are 12 residues in the CDR3. CDR3 in DNA: TGCGCCAGCAGCTTGATAGGGAGCGAGCAGTACTTC. Translating gives CASSLIGSEQYF.

Sample share makes this clone medium-sized. The chain joins TRBV19 to TRBJ1-5, with D possibly matching TRBD1 (5 bases). V gave up 5 bases and J gave up 5 bases, with 13 bases separating them. In germline, CDR1 is LNHDA, CDR2 SQIVND (reference sequence). The CDR3 loop spans 14 amino acids. Written as DNA, the CDR3 is TGTGCCAGTAGTCCGGACACGCAGGATCAGCCCCAGCATTTT. Translated: CASSPDTQDQPQHF.

In nucleotides, the CDR3 is TGTGCCAGCAGCTCCTCAGGGGGCCTTACTGAAGCTTTCTTT. Translation gives CASSSSGGLTEAFF. The genes are TRBV7-2 and TRBJ1-1, with TRBD1 matching over 8 bases. CDR1 is SGHTA and CDR2 is FQGNSA in the germline V gene. The CDR3 length is 14 residues. Germline trimming cut 4 bases from V and 5 bases from J; bases unmatched to any gene: 6.

In this sample, this clone turned up once. The chain combines TRBV29-1 with TRBJ2-1, with 12 positions matching TRBD2. There are 14 residues in the CDR3. Germline lookup yields CDR1 SQVTM and CDR2 ANQGSEA. V lost 7 bases to trimming and J lost 7 bases; unmatched junction nucleotides: 8. The CDR3 reads CSASLAGGWNEQFF. CDR3 nucleotide sequence: TGCAGCGCCTCACTAGCGGGGGGCTGGAATGAGCAGTTCTTC.